Following are 5 T cell receptor beta chains from one sample sequenced in a study of early stage breast cancer tumors (dated by TCRdb to the late 2010s). Library method: the immunoSEQ multiplex PCR assay. In TCRdb, the immuneACCESS table is reduced to in-frame sequences with V and J assigned. These tables do not hold every clone; where another copy was compared, an unresolved V gene accounts for under half, and the others remain unexplained. Here the sample has 60,000 to 75,000 clones; approximately 80% occur a single time. Of the sample, approximately 4.5% falls within the top ten clones. Sequencing was performed on blood. The receptors were sampled from a person in their 40s with breast cancer.

The gene calls are TRBV5-6 and TRBJ2-7; D perhaps matches TRBD2 (7 bases). This CDR3 contains 14 residues. Trimming stripped 1 base from V and 2 bases from J, with 10 bases between. The germline V gene has CDR1 SGHDT and CDR2 YYEEEE. Written as DNA, the CDR3 is TGTGCCAGCAGCTTGCGGGGGGCCCCCTACGAGCAGTACTTC. Its translation: CASSLRGAPYEQYF. The full variable domain, completed using reference TRBV5-6 and TRBJ2-7, is DAGVTQSPTHLIKTRGQQVTLRCSPKSGHDTVSWYQQALGQGPQFIFQYYEEEERQRGNFPDRFSGHQFPNYSSELNVNALLLGDSALYLCASSLRGAPYEQYFGPGTRLTVT.

The chain joins TRBV7-8 to TRBJ2-7, with 9 bases that match TRBD2. This CDR3 comprises 16 residues. J gave up 2 bases and V 5 bases, and 10 bases lay outside the gene matches. Germline V CDR1 and CDR2: SGHVS, FQNEAQ. CDR3 region: CASSGAAGGLAYEQYF. The CDR3 DNA follows: TGTGCCAGCAGCGGGGCGGCGGGAGGGCTCGCCTACGAGCAGTACTTC.

The chain is built from TRBV6-4 and TRBJ2-7; tentatively, D is TRBD1 (6 bases). This CDR3 has 15 residues. Trimming stripped 1 base from V and 1 base from J, with 11 bases between. CDR1 is MRHNA, CDR2 SNTAGT, per germline. CDR3 nucleotides: TGTGCCAGCAGTGACTACCGACAGGTGTCCTACGAGCAGTACTTC. Its translation: CASSDYRQVSYEQYF.

The chain recombines TRBV27 with TRBJ2-1; TRBD2 might be the D (6 bases). The CDR3 runs 15 residues. Trimming left V 2 bases short and J 0 bases short, with 8 bases between. The germline CDR1 and CDR2 sequences are MNHEY and SMNVEV (reference sequence). The CDR3 DNA sequence: TGTGCCAGCAGTTTAGCGGGGAGCTCCTACAATGAGCAGTTCTTC. As protein: CASSLAGSSYNEQFF.

This chain links TRBV19 with TRBJ2-1, with TRBD1 matching 9 bases. The germline gives CDR1 LNHDA, CDR2 SQIVND (reference sequence). This CDR3 spans 15 amino acids. V was pared by 4 bases and J by 7 bases, with 8 bases of the junction left unmatched. CDR3 loop: CASSKAGTGTNEQFF. For the CDR3, the DNA is TGTGCCAGTAGTAAAGCCGGGACAGGGACGAATGAGCAGTTCTTC.